This T cell receptor beta chain was obtained from a study of blood T cell repertoires in COVID-19. Study-wide background: Some COVID-19 samples were acute and others convalescent; all came from the United States, Italy and Spain. Nucleic acid was either cDNA or gDNA, and it came from T cells, B-cell-depleted T cells, or PBMCs.

Trimming left V 4 bases short and J 1 base short, with 10 bases between. CDR1 and CDR2 from the germline V gene are SGHRS and YFSETQ. The CDR3 runs 14 residues. In assigning cohorts, the study relied on participant-reported clinical history. The authors' processing: Estimated nucleated cell counts came from reference gene primer amplification. TCRdb's table, derived via immunoSEQ multiplex PCR, lists solely in-frame clones and lacks some. Clone size and the V and J calls come from that table; the DNA yielded D and trimming. The sample records fewer than 200,000 clones, roughly 84% being singletons. Sequenced: PBMCs or T cells enriched from blood (not recorded which). The rearrangement links TRBV5-1 to TRBJ2-3, with D maybe TRBD1 (6 bases). The receptor comes from a man aged 50-60 years who had recovered from COVID-19. CDR3 DNA: TGCGCCAGCAGCCGGGGACAACGCACAGATACGCAGTATTTT. This sequence encodes CASSRGQRTDTQYF.